This T cell receptor beta chain was recorded in a study of blood T cell repertoires in COVID-19 (dated by TCRdb to the early 2020s). Regarding the study in general: Samples from collaborators originated in the United States, Italy and Spain and spanned both the acute and convalescent phases of COVID-19. The prospective study material was composed of cDNA or gDNA derived from T cells, B-cell-depleted T cells, or PBMCs. Deeply sampled blood TCRbeta repertoires from subjects exposed to, actively infected with, or recovered from COVID-19 were included in the dataset. The repertoires were made available in a free public database intended to serve as a resource for research on the immune response to SARS-CoV-2. The samples were drawn from two sources: the first 160 participants of the ongoing ImmuneRACE study, and about 1,300 subjects contributed by 6 global collaborators. A de-identified subject ID, COVID-19 status, age in years and sex were almost always included in the sample metadata. Where available, HLA class I and class II types were obtained from metadata supplied by the sample provider rather than from assay-based typing. General findings and caveats noted by the study authors: Clinical and demographic metadata were provided uncurated, with the amount varying by source and participant.

Points on this clone: The target of this receptor is not known. Base-call qualities are not available, and no considerably larger clone is one nucleotide away.

Taken from cysteine to phenylalanine, the CDR3 has 14 residues. Left in the record is the CDR3 DNA by itself, 42 bases read in frame from the first base. Reading the germline V gene gives CDR1 LGHNA and CDR2 YSLEER. Relative to germline, V is 0 bases shorter and J is 6 bases shorter, with 11 bases between their ends. Enrolling through a virtual design, the prospective study's participants ranged in age from roughly 18 to 89 years and lived across 20 to 25 United States geographic areas. In the prospective study, participants were assigned to cohorts based on the clinical history participants reported in a screening survey and a study questionnaire. In the prospective study, mobile phlebotomists collected whole blood, serum and a nasopharyngeal or oropharyngeal swab from each participant. Over a roughly 2-month period, participants in the prospective study had the option of providing additional blood draws and questionnaires. Prospective study blood samples were shipped either frozen or at room temperature before DNA extraction.

The immunoSEQ Assay, a bias-controlled multiplex PCR, was used to amplify TCRbeta CDR3 regions from genomic DNA. Under the source paper's analysis protocol: The number of nucleated cells in each sample was estimated from the amplification of reference gene primers within the assay. To quantify the absolute abundance of each unique TCRbeta CDR3 rearrangement, sequence reads were collapsed and filtered. For each sample, productive Simpson clonality was calculated by taking the square root of Simpson's diversity index across productive rearrangements. TCRdb re-hosts the immuneACCESS table, in-frame sequences only. Its copies lack some clones; in the studies checked, an unresolved V gene accounts for under half of them, and the cause for the rest is not known. V, J and clone size reflect that table, while D and trimming were determined from the DNA. The table for this sample lists roughly 230,000 clones; roughly 86% of them were counted only once. Roughly 4% of the sample rests with the top ten.

Material: PBMCs or T cells enriched from blood (not recorded which). This chain is built from TRBV4-3 and TRBJ1-2; no D gene is confidently identified. This receptor was obtained from a woman aged 30 to 39 with acute COVID-19. The bases read TGCGCCAGCAGCCAAGATCCGGGTGGCGATGGCTACACCTTC. It translates as CASSQDPGGDGYTF.